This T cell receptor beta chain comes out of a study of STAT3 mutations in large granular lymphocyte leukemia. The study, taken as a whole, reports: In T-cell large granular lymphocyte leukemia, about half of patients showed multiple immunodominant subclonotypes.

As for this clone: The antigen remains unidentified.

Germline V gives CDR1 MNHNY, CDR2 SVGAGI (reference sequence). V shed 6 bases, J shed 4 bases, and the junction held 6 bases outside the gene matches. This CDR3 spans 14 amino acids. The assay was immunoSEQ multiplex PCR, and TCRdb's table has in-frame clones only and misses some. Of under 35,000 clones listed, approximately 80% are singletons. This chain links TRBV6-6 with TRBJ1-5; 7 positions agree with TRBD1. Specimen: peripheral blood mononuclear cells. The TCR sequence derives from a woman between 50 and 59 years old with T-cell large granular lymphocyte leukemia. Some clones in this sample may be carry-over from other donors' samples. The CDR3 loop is CASSLRDRNQPQHF. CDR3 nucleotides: TGTGCCAGCAGCCTCCGGGACAGAAATCAGCCCCAGCATTTT.